This T cell receptor beta chain appears in the sequencing data of a study of T cell responses to AZD1222 COVID-19 vaccine. As for the study in general: Timing groups of about 4 and about 12 weeks for second doses were pooled. Study-level results: Nearly half of unique spike-specific TCRs reportedly avoided B.1.351 and B.1.1.7 mutated regions. White British ancestry dominated among donors, who included more females, and clonal diversity was possibly underestimated.

Repertoires were generated with immunoSEQ multiplex PCR, while TCRdb's copy carries only in-frame clones and drops some. The profile covers roughly 140,000 clones, with around 88% appearing a single time and about 15% taken by the ten largest. About this clone: Its antigen is as yet unknown.

This CDR3 has 13 amino acids. CDR1 and CDR2 (germline): MDHEN, SYDVKM. Losses at the gene ends were 10 bases for V and 8 bases for J; bases not matched to a gene: 10. This TCR was sampled from an adult in good health. The V gene is TRBV28, the J gene TRBJ1-4; 7 bases are a match to TRBD1. The sample in question was peripheral blood, obtained on day 0 of AZD1222 vaccination. The CDR3 sequence: CATRDRLREKLFF. The CDR3 nucleotides read TGTGCCACCAGGGACAGACTCAGGGAAAAACTGTTTTTT.